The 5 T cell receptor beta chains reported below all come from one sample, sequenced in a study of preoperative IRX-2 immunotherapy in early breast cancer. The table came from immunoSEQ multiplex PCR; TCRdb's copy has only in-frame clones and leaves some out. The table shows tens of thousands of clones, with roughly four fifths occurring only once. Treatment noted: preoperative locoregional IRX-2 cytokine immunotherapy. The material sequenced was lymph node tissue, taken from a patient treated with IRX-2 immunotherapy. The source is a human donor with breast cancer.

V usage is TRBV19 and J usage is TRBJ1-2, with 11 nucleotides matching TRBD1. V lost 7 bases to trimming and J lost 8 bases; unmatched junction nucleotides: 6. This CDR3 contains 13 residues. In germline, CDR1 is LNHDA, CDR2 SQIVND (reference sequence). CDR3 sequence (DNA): TGTGCCAGTACAGGACAGGGGGCATCGGGCTACACCTTC. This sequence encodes CASTGQGASGYTF.

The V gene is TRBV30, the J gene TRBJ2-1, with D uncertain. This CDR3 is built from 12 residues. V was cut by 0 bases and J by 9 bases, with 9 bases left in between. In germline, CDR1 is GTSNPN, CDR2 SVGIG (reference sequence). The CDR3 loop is CAWSVSALEQFF. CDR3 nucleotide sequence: TGTGCCTGGAGTGTATCAGCGCTTGAGCAGTTCTTC.

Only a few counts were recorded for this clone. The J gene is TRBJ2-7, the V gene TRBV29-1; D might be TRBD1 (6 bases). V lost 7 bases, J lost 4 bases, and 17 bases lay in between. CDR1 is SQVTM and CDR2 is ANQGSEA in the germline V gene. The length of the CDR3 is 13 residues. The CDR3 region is CSARTASGYEQYF. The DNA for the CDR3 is TGCAGCGCCCGGACAGCCTCTGGTTACGAGCAGTACTTC.

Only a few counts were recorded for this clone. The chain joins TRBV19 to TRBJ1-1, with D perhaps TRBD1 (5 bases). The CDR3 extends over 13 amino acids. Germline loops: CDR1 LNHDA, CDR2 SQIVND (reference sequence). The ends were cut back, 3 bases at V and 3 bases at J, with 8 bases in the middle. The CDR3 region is CASSIGRDTEAFF. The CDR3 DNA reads TGTGCCAGTAGTATCGGCAGGGACACTGAAGCTTTCTTT. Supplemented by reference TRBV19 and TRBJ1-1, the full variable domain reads DGGITQSPKYLFRKEGQNVTLSCEQNLNHDAMYWYRQDPGQGLRLIYYSQIVNDFQKGDIAEGYSVSREKKESFPLTVTSAQKNPTAFYLCASSIGRDTEAFFGQGTRLTVV.

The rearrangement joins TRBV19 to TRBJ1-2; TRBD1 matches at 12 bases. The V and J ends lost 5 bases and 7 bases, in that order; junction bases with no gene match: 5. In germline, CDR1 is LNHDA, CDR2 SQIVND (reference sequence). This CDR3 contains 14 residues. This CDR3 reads CASSGGQGATGYTF. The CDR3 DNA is TGTGCCAGTAGTGGGGGACAGGGGGCGACTGGCTACACCTTC. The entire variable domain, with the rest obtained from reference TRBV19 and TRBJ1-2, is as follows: DGGITQSPKYLFRKEGQNVTLSCEQNLNHDAMYWYRQDPGQGLRLIYYSQIVNDFQKGDIAEGYSVSREKKESFPLTVTSAQKNPTAFYLCASSGGQGATGYTFGSGTRLTVV.